This note documents a single T cell receptor (beta chain) sequence. The table came from immunoSEQ multiplex PCR; TCRdb's copy has only in-frame clones and leaves some out. The sample lists about 2.3 million clones; around 90% were seen once. This CDR3 comprises 18 residues. From germline, CDR1 is SGHRS and CDR2 YFSETQ. Trimming took off 2 bases at V and 1 base at J, with 21 bases between the two ends. The entry originates in a study of shared clonotypes between healthy human individuals. The chain joins TRBV5-1 to TRBJ1-1; D is uncertain. The sequenced sample was naive CD4+ T cells from PBMCs. Subset described: CD45RA+ positively selected. The receptor comes from a man aged 18-30 years in good health. Some clones in this sample may be carry-over from other donors' samples. The chain's CDR3 is CASSLRPSTGEANTEAFF. CDR3 sequence (DNA): TGCGCCAGCAGCTTAAGACCGAGCACTGGGGAGGCGAACACTGAAGCTTTCTTT.